This entry features one TCR beta chain sequence. Its antigen is unknown. The entry originates in a study of lymphopenia after photon versus proton radiotherapy. General study findings and limits: Larger post-nadir TCR diversity loss correlated inversely with survival in deceased patients. Proton therapy kept repertoires fairly stable, unlike photons, which gained effector/memory cells. Post-nadir diversity loss with photons came from oligoclonal expansion, particularly CD8+ Temra cells. Survival link was tested only in deceased patients; proton benefit remains a possibility.

Produced via immunoSEQ multiplex PCR; TCRdb's table is partial and in-frame only. The sample includes under 80,000 clones, approximately 86% of them seen just once. V lost 0 bases to trimming and J lost 1 base; unmatched junction nucleotides: 6. Germline CDR1 is SGHRS and CDR2 is YFSETQ. This CDR3 is 16 amino acids long. The gene calls are TRBV5-1 and TRBJ1-1; 7 bases are shared with TRBD1. Specimen: peripheral blood, collected from a patient treated with photon-based radiotherapy. This TCR derives from a man in his forties with gastric cancer. DNA of the CDR3: TGCGCCAGCAGCTTGGAACCCGGGACAGCGAACACTGAAGCTTTCTTT. Amino acid sequence: CASSLEPGTANTEAFF. The whole variable domain, remainder taken from reference TRBV5-1 and TRBJ1-1, is KAGVTQTPRYLIKTRGQQVTLSCSPISGHRSVSWYQQTPGQGLQFLFEYFSETQRNKGNFPGRFSGRQFSNSRSEMNVSTLELGDSALYLCASSLEPGTANTEAFFGQGTRLTVV.